This TCR beta chain was observed in a study of regulatory T cells. Study findings and constraints: In CD3G-deficient patients, conventional CD4+ T cells were enriched for hydrophobic CDR3 residues at positions 6 and 7.

At testing, patients were 2 to 39 years old, with reduced naive and increased memory T-cell proportions. With 1 base clipped from V and 5 bases from J, the junction kept 4 bases outside the gene matches. From germline, CDR1 is MNHNS and CDR2 SASEGT. The CDR3 extends over 15 amino acids. The count of this clone is one. Its specificity is unknown. The primer mix had 52 TRBV and 13 TRBJ primers. The repertoire was sequenced with immunoSEQ multiplex PCR; TCRdb's copy has only in-frame clones and lacks some. This table holds 30,000 to 40,000 clones, over 75% found once. The chain recombines TRBV6-1 with TRBJ2-1, with TRBD2 matching over 8 bases. The sample consisted of conventional CD4+ T cells sorted from blood. This clonotype was sampled from a person under 30 with CD3G deficiency. The CDR3 bases are TGTGCCAGCAGTGAAGGGCGGGGGGTTCACAATGAGCAGTTCTTC. Its protein is CASSEGRGVHNEQFF.